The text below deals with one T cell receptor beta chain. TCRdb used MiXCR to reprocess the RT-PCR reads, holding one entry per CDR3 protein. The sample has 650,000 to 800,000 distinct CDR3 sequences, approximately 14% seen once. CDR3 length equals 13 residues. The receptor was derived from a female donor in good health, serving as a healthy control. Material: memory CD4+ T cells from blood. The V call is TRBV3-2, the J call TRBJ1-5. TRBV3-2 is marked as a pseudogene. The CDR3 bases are TGTGCCAGCAGCCGAACACGGAATCAGCCCCAGCATTTT. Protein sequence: CASSRTRNQPQHF.